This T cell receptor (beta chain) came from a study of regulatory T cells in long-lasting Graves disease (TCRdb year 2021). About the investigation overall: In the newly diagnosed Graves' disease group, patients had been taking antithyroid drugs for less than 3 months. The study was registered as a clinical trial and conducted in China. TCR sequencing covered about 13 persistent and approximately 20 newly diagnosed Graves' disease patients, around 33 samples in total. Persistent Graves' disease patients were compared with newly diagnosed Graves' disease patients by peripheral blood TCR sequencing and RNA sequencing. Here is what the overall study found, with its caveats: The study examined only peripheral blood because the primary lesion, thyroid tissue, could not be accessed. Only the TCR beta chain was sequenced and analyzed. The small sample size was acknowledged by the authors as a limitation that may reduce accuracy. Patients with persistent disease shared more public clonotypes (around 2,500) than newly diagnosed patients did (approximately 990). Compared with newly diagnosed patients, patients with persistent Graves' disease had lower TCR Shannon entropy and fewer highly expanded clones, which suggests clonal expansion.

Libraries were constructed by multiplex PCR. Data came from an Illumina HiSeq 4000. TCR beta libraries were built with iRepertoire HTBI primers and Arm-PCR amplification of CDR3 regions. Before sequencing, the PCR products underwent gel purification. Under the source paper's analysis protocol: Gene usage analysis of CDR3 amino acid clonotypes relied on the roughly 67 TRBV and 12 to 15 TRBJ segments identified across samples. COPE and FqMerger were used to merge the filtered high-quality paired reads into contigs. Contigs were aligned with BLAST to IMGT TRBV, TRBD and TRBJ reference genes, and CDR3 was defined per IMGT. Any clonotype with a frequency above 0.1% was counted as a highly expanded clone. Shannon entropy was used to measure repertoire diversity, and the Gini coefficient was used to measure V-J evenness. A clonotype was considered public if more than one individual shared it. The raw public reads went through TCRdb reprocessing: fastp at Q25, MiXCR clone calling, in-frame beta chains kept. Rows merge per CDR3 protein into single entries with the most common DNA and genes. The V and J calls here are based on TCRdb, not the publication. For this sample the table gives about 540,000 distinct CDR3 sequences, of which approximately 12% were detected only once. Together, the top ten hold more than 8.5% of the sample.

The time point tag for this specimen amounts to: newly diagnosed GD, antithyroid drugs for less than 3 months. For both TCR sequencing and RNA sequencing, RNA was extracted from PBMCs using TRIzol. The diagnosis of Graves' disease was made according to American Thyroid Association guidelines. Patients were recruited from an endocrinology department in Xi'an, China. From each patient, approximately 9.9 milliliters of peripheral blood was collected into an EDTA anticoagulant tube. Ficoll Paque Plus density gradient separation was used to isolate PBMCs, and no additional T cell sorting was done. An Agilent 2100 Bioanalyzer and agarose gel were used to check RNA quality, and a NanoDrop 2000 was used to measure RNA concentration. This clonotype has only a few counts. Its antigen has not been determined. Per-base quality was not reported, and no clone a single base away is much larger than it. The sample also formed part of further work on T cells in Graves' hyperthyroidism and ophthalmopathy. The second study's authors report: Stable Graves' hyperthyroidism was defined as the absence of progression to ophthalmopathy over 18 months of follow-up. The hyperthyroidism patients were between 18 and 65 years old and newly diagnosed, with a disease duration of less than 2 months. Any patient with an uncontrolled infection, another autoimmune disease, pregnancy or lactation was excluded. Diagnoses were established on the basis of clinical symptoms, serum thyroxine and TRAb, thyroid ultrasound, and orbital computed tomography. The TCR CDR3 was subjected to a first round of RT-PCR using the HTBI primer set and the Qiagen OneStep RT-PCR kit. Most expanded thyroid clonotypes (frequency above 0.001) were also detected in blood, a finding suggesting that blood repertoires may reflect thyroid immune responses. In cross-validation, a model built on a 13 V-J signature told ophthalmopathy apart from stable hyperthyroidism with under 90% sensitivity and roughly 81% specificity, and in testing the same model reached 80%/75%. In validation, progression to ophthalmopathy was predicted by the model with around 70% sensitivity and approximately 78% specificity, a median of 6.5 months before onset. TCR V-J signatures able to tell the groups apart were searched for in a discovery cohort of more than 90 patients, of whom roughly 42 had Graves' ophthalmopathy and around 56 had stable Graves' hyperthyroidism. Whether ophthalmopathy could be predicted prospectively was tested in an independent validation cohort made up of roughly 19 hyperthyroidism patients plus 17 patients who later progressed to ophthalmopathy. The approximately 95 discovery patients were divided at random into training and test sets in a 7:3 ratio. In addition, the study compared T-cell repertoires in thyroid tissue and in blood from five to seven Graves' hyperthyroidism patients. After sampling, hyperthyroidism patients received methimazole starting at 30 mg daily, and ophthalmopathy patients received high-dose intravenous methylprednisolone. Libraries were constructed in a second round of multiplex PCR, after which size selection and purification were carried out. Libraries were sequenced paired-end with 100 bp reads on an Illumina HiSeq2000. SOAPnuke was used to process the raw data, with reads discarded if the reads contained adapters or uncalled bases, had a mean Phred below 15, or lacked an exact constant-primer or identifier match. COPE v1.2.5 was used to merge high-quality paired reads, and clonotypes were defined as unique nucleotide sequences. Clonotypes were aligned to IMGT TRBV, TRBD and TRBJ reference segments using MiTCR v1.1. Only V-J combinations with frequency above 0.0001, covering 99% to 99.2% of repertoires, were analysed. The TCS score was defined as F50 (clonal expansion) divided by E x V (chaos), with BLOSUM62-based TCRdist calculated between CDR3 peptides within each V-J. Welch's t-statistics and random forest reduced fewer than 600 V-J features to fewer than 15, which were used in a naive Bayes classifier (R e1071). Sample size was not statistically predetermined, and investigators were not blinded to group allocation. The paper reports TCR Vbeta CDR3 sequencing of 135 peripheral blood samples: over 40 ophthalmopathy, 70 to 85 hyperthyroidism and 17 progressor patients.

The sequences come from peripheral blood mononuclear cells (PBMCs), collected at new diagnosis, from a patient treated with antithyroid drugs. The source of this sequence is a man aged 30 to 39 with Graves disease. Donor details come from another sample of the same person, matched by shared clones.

The nucleotide sequence reads as follows: TGTGCCATCAGTGAGTCTCGGGGGAGGGTCTCTGGGGCCAACGTCCTGACTTTC. The encoded protein is CAISESRGRVSGANVLTF. The chain employs TRBV10-3 and TRBJ2-6, and 7 junction bases match TRBD2. Taken from cysteine to phenylalanine, the CDR3 has 18 residues. Left in the record is the CDR3 DNA by itself, 54 bases read in frame from the first base. Trimming leaves V shorter by 0 bases and J shorter by 0 bases, with the junction holding 5 bases beyond the gene matches. Taken from the germline V gene, the CDR1 and CDR2 loops are ENHRY and SYGVKD.